Shown below are 15 T cell receptor beta chains from a single sample sequenced in a study of cytomegalovirus exposure and HLA in healthy donors. The PCR was carried out with 60 Vbeta primers and 13 Jbeta primers. The protocol was immunoSEQ multiplex PCR, while the TCRdb copy is restricted to in-frame clones and leaves out a portion. This table holds a few hundred thousand clones, around 75% found once. Material: PBMCs. The receptors were gathered from a woman in her 30s in good health and CMV-seronegative.

This rearrangement joins TRBV7-9 to TRBJ2-1, with 7 positions matching TRBD2. CDR1 and CDR2 from the germline V gene are SEHNR and FQNEAQ (reference sequence). The V segment lost 5 bases and the J segment 3 bases; nucleotides outside the gene matches: 7. The CDR3 is 15 amino acids. CDR3 in amino acids: CASSPLAERYNEQFF. CDR3 nucleotide sequence: TGTGCCAGCAGCCCTCTAGCGGAACGCTACAATGAGCAGTTCTTC.

The V and J genes are TRBV7-6 and TRBJ2-3, with 9 bases aligning to TRBD2. Per germline, CDR1 SGHVS and CDR2 FNYEAQ. This CDR3 has 15 residues. The junction had 5 bases not matched to a gene; V was cut back by 5 bases and J by 2 bases. CDR3 protein: CASSRSGGNTDTQYF. The DNA of the CDR3 is TGTGCCAGCAGCCGTAGCGGGGGAAACACAGATACGCAGTATTTT.

The rearrangement joins TRBV10-2 to TRBJ2-7; D is possibly TRBD1 (5 bases). Germline values: CDR1 WSHSY, CDR2 SAAADI. Trimming left V 3 bases short and J 0 bases short, with 12 bases between. The CDR3 is 15 amino acids. CDR3 sequence: CASSDPGFVSYEQYF. The CDR3 DNA is TGCGCCAGCAGTGACCCAGGGTTCGTCTCCTACGAGCAGTACTTC.

The chain carries TRBV11-2 and TRBJ2-3; TRBD2 is a possible D gene (5 bases). Trimming pared 3 bases from V and 0 bases from J, leaving 19 bases between. This CDR3 region has 18 residues. Germline values: CDR1 SGHAT, CDR2 FQNNGV. This chain's CDR3 is CASSFQSSSYRSTDTQYF. The CDR3 DNA follows: TGTGCCAGCAGCTTCCAGAGTTCTAGCTATCGAAGCACAGATACGCAGTATTTT.

The gene calls are TRBV5-4 and TRBJ2-3; 7 bases align to TRBD2. With V trimmed by 6 bases and J by 4 bases, 8 bases remained unmatched. The V gene's germline CDR1 is SGHNT and CDR2 YYREEE (reference sequence). The CDR3 contains 14 residues. The CDR3 DNA is TGTGCCAGCACCTCGGGCGGGAGACCAGATACGCAGTATTTT. This sequence encodes CASTSGGRPDTQYF.

The chain employs TRBV6-5 and TRBJ2-1, with 11 positions matching TRBD1. The ends lost 0 bases at V and 4 bases at J; junction bases unmatched: 2. This CDR3 contains 16 residues. The germline V gene has CDR1 MNHEY and CDR2 SVGAGI. In DNA, the CDR3 is TGTGCCAGCAGTTACTCGGACAGGGGGCCTTACAATGAGCAGTTCTTC. It translates to CASSYSDRGPYNEQFF.

DNA for the CDR3: TGCAGCGTTGAGGGGAGGGACACCTACAATGAGCAGTTCTTC. This encodes CSVEGRDTYNEQFF. The chain joins TRBV29-1 to TRBJ2-1; D possibly corresponds to TRBD2 (7 bases). The germline V gene has CDR1 SQVTM and CDR2 ANQGSEA. V lost 3 bases and J 2 bases, leaving 11 bases between the germline ends. The CDR3 has 14 amino acids.

This chain joins TRBV25-1 and TRBJ2-2, with 8 bases aligning to TRBD1. The CDR3 consists of 16 residues. V trimming: 3 bases; J trimming: 5 bases; junction bases outside the gene matches: 8. Germline CDR1 and CDR2: MGHDK and SYGVNS. CDR3 coding DNA: TGTGCCAGCAGTGACCCTGGACAGGGTAGAACCGGGGAGCTGTTTTTT. It codes for CASSDPGQGRTGELFF.

This clone showed up just once. This sequence joins TRBV7-2 and TRBJ2-7; tentative D call: TRBD1 (5 bases). Trimming removed 5 bases from V and 2 bases from J, with 16 bases in between. Germline V gene lookup returns CDR1 SGHTA and CDR2 FQGNSA. CDR3 length: 15 amino acids. CDR3 sequence reads: CASSPRQPWPYEQYF. CDR3 sequence (DNA): TGTGCCAGCAGCCCTCGACAGCCTTGGCCCTACGAGCAGTACTTC. Complete variable domain (other parts from reference TRBV7-2 and TRBJ2-7): GAGVSQSPSNKVTEKGKDVELRCDPISGHTALYWYRQSLGQGLEFLIYFQGNSAPDKSGLPSDRFSAERTGGSVSTLTIQRTQQEDSAVYLCASSPRQPWPYEQYFGPGTRLTVT.

V and J are TRBV6-5 and TRBJ1-1; unclear D gene. With 6 bases removed from V and 0 bases from J, the gap between germline ends came to 14 bases. The CDR3 has 15 residues. Looked up from germline, CDR1 is MNHEY and CDR2 is SVGAGI. CDR3: CASRPSPGLNTEAFF. The CDR3 region has the DNA TGTGCCAGCAGGCCCTCCCCCGGGTTGAACACTGAAGCTTTCTTT.

V is TRBV7-9 and J is TRBJ2-1, with D perhaps TRBD1 (5 bases). With 1 base removed from V and 5 bases from J, the gap between germline ends came to 15 bases. CDR1 is SEHNR and CDR2 is FQNEAQ in the germline V gene (reference sequence). This CDR3 comprises 16 residues. The CDR3 region is CASSLVGQGGHNEQFF. CDR3 bases: TGTGCCAGCAGCTTAGTAGGCCAGGGTGGCCACAATGAGCAGTTCTTC.

Turning to this clone: Relative to the germline gene, one junction end is altered; a read error may explain this. V usage is TRBV19 and J usage is TRBJ1-5, with D possibly TRBD1 on 5 matching bases. Per germline, CDR1 LNHDA and CDR2 SQIVND (reference sequence). This CDR3 is 17 amino acids long. The CDR3 nucleotides read TGTGACAGTAGGCCCCTAGGGGAGGGTGGCAGCAATCAGCCCCAGCATTTT. Protein product: CDSRPLGEGGSNQPQHF.

The rearrangement uses TRBV7-3 and TRBJ2-5; the match to TRBD1 covers 9 bases. The CDR3 is 15 amino acids. V was clipped by 4 bases and J by 5 bases; unmatched bases: 8. Germline CDR1 is SGHTA and CDR2 is FQGTGA. The CDR3 is CASSSSGTGLETQYF. In DNA, the CDR3 is TGTGCCAGCAGCTCCTCCGGGACAGGGCTTGAGACCCAGTACTTC.

This chain links TRBV7-3 with TRBJ2-1, with 9 bases that match TRBD2. The ends lost 5 bases at V and 7 bases at J; junction bases unmatched: 9. Germline V gene data show CDR1 as SGHTA and CDR2 as FQGTGA. This CDR3 contains 15 residues. This chain's CDR3 is CASSVALAGSNEQFF. The CDR3 DNA follows: TGTGCCAGCAGCGTCGCGCTAGCGGGATCGAATGAGCAGTTCTTC.

The CDR3 sequence: CASSLTGSEDEQYF. DNA of the CDR3: TGTGCCAGCAGCTTGACAGGTTCCGAGGACGAGCAGTACTTC. The chain joins TRBV5-4 to TRBJ2-7; the D gene is possibly TRBD1 (5 bases). Germline CDR1 reads SGHNT; CDR2 reads YYREEE (reference sequence). This CDR3 has 14 residues. Trimming removed 1 base from V and 5 bases from J, with 13 bases in between.